The clone carrying this TCR beta chain was counted at least ten times. This entry comes from a study of breast tumors, draining lymph nodes, adjacent tissues. TCRdb independently ran MiXCR on the multiplex PCR reads; one entry per CDR3 protein. The sample contains approximately 230,000 distinct CDR3 sequences, less than 40% of which appear only once. Breast cancer patients provided tissue from their axillary draining lymph nodes. Germline lookup yields CDR1 SNHLY and CDR2 FYNNEI. V lost 5 bases and J lost 4; bases outside the gene matches: 12. The CDR3 length is 16 residues. The TCR comes from a female donor with breast cancer. Some clones in this sample may be carry-over from other donors' samples. The material sequenced was axillary lymph node tissue. The chain recombines TRBV2 with TRBJ2-3, with 7 bases aligning to TRBD2. DNA for the CDR3: TGTGCCAGCAGTAGAGAGGGGAGGGCCGGGGCAGATACGCAGTATTTT. Amino acid sequence: CASSREGRAGADTQYF.